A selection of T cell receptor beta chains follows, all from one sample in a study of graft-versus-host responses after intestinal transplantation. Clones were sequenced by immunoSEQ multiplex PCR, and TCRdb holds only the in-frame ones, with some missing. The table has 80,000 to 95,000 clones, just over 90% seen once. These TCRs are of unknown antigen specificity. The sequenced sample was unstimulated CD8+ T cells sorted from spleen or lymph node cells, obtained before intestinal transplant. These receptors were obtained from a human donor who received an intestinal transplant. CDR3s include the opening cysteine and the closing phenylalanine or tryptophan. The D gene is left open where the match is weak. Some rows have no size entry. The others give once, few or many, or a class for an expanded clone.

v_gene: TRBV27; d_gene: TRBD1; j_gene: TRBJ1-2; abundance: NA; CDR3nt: TGTGCCAGCGGAACAGTAGGGGGCATAAACTATGGCTACACCTTC; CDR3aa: CASGTVGGINYGYTF
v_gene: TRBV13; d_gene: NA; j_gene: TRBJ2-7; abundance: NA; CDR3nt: TGTGCCAGCAGCCTCCGAACAGGCACCTACGAGCAGTACTTC; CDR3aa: CASSLRTGTYEQYF
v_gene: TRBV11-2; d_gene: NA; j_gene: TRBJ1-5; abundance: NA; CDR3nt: TGTGCCAGCAGCTTAGATATCAGGCAGCCCCAGCATTTT; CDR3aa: CASSLDIRQPQHF
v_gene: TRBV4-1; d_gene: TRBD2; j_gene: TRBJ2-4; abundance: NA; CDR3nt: TGCGCCAGCAGCCAGACCCGCACTAGCGGCCTATTCATTCAGTACTTC; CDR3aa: CASSQTRTSGLFIQYF
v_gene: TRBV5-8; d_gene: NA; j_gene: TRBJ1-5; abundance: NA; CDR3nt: TGTGCCAGCAGCTGGGGAGAGACAGGATATAGCAATCAGCCCCAGCATTTT; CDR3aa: CASSWGETGYSNQPQHF
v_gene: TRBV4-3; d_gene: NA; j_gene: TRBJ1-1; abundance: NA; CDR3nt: TGCGCCAGCAGCCCGACAAGGTACACTGAAGCTTTCTTT; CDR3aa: CASSPTRYTEAFF
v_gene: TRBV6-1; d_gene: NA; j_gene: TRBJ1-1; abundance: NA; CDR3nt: TGTGCCAGCAGTGAAGGGGGGGGCACTGAAGCTTTCTTT; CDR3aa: CASSEGGGTEAFF
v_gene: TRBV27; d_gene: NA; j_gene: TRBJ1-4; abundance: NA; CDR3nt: TGTGCCAGCAGTTCCGGGGGTGTTGAAAAACTGTTTTTT; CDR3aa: CASSSGGVEKLFF
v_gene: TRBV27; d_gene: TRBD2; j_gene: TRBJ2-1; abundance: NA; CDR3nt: TGTGCCAGCAGTTTATCCGGGGGGGGTGCTAATGAGCAGTTCTTC; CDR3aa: CASSLSGGGANEQFF
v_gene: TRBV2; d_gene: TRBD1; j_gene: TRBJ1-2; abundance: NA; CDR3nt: TGTGCCAGCAGCGGGTTTACAGGGGCCTATGGCTACACCTTC; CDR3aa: CASSGFTGAYGYTF
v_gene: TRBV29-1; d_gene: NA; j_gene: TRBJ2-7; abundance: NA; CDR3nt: TGCAGCGCGAGACAGGAGACCTACGAGCAGTACTTC; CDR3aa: CSARQETYEQYF
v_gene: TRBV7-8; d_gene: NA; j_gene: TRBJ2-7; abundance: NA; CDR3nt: TGTGCCAGCAGCCCCGACTTACGCTCCTACGAGCAGTACTTC; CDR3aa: CASSPDLRSYEQYF
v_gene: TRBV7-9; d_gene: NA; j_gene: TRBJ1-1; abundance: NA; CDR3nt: TGTGCCAGCGGCGGGGCTTGGGGCACTGAAGCTTTCTTT; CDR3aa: CASGGAWGTEAFF
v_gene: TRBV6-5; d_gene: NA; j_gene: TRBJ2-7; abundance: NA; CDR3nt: TGTGCCAGCAGCCCACCCGGGGACGAGCAGTACTTC; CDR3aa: CASSPPGDEQYF
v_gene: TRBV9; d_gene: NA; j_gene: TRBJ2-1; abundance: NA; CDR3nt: TGTGCCAGCAGCCCATTATCCAGCGCATACAATGAGCAGTTCTTC; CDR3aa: CASSPLSSAYNEQFF
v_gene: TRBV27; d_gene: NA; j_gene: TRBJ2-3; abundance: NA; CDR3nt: TGTGCCAGCAGTTTATTTGGACAGAAACCAGATACGCAGTATTTT; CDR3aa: CASSLFGQKPDTQYF
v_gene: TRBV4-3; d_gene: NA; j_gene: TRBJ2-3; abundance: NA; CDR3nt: TGCGCCAGCAGCCGCGGGGTAGCCACAGATACGCAGTATTTT; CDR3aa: CASSRGVATDTQYF
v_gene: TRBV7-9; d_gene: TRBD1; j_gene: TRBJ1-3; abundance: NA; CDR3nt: TGTGCCAGCAGCGGACAGGACCTAACTGGAAACACCATATATTTT; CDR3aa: CASSGQDLTGNTIYF
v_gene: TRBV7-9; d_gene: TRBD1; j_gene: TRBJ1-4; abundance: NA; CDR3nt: TGTGCCAGCAGCCCGCAGACAGGGAGTAATGAAAAACTGTTTTTT; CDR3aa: CASSPQTGSNEKLFF
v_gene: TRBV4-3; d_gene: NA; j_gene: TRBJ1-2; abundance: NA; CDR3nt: TGCGCCAGCAGCCGAGACCGTAACTATGGCTACACCTTC; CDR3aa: CASSRDRNYGYTF
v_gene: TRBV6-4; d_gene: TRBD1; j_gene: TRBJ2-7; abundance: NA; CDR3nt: TGTGCCAGCAGCGAGGGGGCCCACGAGCAGTACTTC; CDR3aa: CASSEGAHEQYF
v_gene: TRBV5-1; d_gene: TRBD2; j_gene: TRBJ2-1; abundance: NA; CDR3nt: TGCGCCAGCAGCTTCGGGGCAGCCATAGGACTAGCGGGGGGGGGCTATGAGCAGTTCTTC; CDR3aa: CASSFGAAIGLAGGGYEQFF
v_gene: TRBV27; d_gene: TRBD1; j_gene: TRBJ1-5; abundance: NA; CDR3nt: TGTGCCAGCAGTTTATCGAGGGACAGCGCATATAGCAATCAGCCCCAGCATTTT; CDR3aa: CASSLSRDSAYSNQPQHF
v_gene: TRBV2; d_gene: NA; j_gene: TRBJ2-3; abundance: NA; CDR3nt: TGTGCCAGCAGTGAAATCCGGGCAGGGAACATATGGTCAGATACGCAGTATTTT; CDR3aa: CASSEIRAGNIWSDTQYF
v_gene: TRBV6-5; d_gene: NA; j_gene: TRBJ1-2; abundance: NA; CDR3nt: TGTGCCAGCAGTTACGGTGCCGGGGGTTTTATTAGCTACACCTTC; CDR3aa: CASSYGAGGFISYTF
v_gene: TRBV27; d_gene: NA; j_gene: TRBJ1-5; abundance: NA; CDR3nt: TGTGCCAGCAGTTTACAGGCGTATCAGCCCCAGCATTTT; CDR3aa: CASSLQAYQPQHF
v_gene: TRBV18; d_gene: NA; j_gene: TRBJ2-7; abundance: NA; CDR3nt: TGTGCCAGCTCACCGCCTGGAGGTGGTTCCTACGAGCAGTACTTC; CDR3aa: CASSPPGGGSYEQYF
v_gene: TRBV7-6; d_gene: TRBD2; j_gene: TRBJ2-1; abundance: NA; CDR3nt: TGTGCCAGCAGCTTGACTCGACTAGCGGGGGGCCCTAGCTCCTACAATGAGCAGTTCTTC; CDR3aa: CASSLTRLAGGPSSYNEQFF
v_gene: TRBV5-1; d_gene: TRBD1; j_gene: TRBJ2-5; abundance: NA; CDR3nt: TGCGCCAGCATAGGGACAGGGGAAGAGACCCAGTACTTC; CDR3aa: CASIGTGEETQYF
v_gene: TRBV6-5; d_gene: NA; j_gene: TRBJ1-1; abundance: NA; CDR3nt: TGTGCCAGCAGTTACTCCAGGGGGAACACTGAAGCTTTCTTT; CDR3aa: CASSYSRGNTEAFF
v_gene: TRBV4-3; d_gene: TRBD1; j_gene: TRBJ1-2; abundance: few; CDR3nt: TGCGCCAGCAGCCAGTCCGGGACAGGGGTTGGCTACACCTTC; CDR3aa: CASSQSGTGVGYTF
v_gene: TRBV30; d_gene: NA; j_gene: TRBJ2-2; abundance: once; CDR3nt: TGTGCCTGGAGTGTACTCCCGCTGACAGACACCGGGGAGCTGTTTTTT; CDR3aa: CAWSVLPLTDTGELFF
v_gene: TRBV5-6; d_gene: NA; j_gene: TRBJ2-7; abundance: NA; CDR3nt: TGTGCCAGCAGCTTAGCGAGCTCCGAGCAGTACTTC; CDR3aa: CASSLASSEQYF
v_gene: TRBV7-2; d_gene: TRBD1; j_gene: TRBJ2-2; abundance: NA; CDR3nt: TGTGCCAGCAGCTTAGATAGTAGGGACAGGCTCACCGGGGAGCTGTTTTTT; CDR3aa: CASSLDSRDRLTGELFF
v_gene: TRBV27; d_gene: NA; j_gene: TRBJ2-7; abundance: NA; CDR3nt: TGTGCCAGCAGGGGGGGCTCCTACGAGCAGTACTTC; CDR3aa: CASRGGSYEQYF
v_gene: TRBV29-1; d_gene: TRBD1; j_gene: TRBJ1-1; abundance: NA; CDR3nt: TGCAGCGTCCTGACAGGGGAGGACACTGAAGCTTTCTTT; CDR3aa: CSVLTGEDTEAFF
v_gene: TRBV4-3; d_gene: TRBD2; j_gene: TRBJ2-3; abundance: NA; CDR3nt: TGCGCCAGCAGCCATGATGCTAGCGGGGGGATTTTAGGCACAGATACGCAGTATTTT; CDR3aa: CASSHDASGGILGTDTQYF
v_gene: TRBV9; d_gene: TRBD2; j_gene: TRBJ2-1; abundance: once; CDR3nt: TGTGCCAGCGAAACCGGGACGGGAGGGAATGAGCAGTTCTTC; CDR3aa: CASETGTGGNEQFF
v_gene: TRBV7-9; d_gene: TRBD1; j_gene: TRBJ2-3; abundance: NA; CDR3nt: TGTGCCAGCGGAAGGGCAGGGGGAAACACAGATACGCAGTATTTT; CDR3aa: CASGRAGGNTDTQYF
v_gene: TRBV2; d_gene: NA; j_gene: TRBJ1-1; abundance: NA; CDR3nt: TGTGCCAGCAGCTCCCAGGGAATTGGGAACACTGAAGCTTTCTTT; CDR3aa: CASSSQGIGNTEAFF
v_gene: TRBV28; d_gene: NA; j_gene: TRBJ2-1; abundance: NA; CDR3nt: TGTGCCAGCACCGAGGACAGATTATCCTCCTACAATGAGCAGTTCTTC; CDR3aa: CASTEDRLSSYNEQFF
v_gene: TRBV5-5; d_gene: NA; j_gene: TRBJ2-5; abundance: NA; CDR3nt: TGTGCCAGCAGCTTGGTCCAAACAGGGTTAGAGACCCAGTACTTC; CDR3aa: CASSLVQTGLETQYF
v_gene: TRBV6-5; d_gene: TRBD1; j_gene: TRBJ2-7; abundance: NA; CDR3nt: TGTGCCAGCAGTCCCGGGACAGGGGTCGCCTACGAGCAGTACTTC; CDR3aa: CASSPGTGVAYEQYF
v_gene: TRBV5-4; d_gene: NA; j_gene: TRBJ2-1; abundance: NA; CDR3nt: TGTGCCAGCAGCTCGACTTACAATGAGCAGTTCTTC; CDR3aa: CASSSTYNEQFF
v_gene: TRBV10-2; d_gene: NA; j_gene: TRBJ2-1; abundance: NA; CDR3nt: TGCGCCAGCAGTGAGGACTACGGGTACAATGAGCAGTTCTTC; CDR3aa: CASSEDYGYNEQFF
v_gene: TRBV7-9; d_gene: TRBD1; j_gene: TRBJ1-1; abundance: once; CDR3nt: TGTGCCAGCAGCCCCGGCGGACAGGGGGTTTCTGAAGCTTTCTTT; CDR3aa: CASSPGGQGVSEAFF
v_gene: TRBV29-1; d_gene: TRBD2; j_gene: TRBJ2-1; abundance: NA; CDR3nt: TGCAGCGTTCTAGCGGGGGAGCAGTTCTTC; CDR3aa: CSVLAGEQFF
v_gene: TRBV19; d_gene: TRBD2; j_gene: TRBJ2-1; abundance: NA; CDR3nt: TGTGCCAGTAGCTTAGAGCCTAGCGGATACAATGAGCAGTTCTTC; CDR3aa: CASSLEPSGYNEQFF